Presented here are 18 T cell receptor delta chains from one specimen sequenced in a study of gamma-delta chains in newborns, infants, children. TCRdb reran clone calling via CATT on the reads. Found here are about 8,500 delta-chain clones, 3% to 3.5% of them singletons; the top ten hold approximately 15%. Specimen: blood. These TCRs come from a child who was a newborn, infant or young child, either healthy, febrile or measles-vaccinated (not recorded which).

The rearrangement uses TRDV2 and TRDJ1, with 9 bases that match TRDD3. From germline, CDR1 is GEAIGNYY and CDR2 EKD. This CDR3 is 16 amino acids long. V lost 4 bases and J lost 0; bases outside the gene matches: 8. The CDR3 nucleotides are TGTGCCTGTGATCCACTGGGGATACGGGACACCGATAAACTCATCTTT. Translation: CACDPLGIRDTDKLIF.

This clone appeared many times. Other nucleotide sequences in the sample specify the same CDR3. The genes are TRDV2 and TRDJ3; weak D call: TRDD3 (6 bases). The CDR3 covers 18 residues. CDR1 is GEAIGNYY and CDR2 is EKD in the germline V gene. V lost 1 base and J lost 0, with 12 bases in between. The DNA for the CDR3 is TGTGCCTGTGACACTACTGGGCCGAGCTCCTGGGACACCCGACAGATGTTTTTC. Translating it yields CACDTTGPSSWDTRQMFF.

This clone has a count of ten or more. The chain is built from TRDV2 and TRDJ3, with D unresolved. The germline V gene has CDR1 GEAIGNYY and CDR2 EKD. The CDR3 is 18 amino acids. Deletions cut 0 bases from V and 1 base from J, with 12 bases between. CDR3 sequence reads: CACDTVGRLSWDTRQMFF. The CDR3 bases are TGTGCCTGTGACACCGTTGGGCGGCTGTCCTGGGACACCCGACAGATGTTTTTC.

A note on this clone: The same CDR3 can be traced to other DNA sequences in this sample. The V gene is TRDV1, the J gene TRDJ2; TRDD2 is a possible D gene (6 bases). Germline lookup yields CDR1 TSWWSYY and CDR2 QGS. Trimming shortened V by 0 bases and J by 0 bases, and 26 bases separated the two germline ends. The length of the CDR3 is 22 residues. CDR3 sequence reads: CALGELPRLPTWGIALTAQLFF. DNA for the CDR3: TGTGCTCTTGGGGAACTCCCTCGCCTTCCCACGTGGGGTATTGCTTTGACAGCACAACTCTTCTTT.

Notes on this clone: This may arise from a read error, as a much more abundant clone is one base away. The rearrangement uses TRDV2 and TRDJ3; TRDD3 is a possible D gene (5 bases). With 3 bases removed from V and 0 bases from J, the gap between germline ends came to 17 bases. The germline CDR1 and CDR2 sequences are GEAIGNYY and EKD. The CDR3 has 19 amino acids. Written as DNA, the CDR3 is TGTGCCTGTGACTCCTTGATACACAAGGACTCCTGGGACACCCGACAGATGTTTTTC. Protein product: CACDSLIHKDSWDTRQMFF.

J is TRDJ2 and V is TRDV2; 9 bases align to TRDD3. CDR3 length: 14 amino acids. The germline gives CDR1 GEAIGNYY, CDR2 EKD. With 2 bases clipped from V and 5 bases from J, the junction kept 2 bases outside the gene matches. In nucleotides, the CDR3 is TGTGCCTGTGACAGGCTGGGGGATACAGCACAACTCTTCTTT. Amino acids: CACDRLGDTAQLFF.

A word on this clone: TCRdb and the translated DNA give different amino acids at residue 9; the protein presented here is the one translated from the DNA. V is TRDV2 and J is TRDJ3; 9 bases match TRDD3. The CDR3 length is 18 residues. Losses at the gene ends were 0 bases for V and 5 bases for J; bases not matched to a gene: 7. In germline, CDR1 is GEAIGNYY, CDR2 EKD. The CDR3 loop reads CACDTAGGCRRDTRQMFF. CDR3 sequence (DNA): TGTGCCTGTGACACCGCTGGGGGATGCAGACGGGACACCCGACAGATGTTTTTC.

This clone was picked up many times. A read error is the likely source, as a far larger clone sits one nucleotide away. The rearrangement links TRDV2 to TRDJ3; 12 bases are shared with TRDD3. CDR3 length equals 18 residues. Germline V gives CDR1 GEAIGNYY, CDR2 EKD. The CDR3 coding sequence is TGTGCCTGTGACACCGTACTGGGGGATACCTGGGACACCCGACAGGTGTTTTTC. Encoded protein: CACDTVLGDTWDTRQVFF.

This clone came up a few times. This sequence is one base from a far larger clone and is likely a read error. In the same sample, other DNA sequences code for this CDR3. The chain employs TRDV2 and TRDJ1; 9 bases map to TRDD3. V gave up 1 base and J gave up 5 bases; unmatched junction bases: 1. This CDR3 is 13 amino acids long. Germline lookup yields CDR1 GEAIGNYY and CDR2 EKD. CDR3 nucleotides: TGTGCCTGTGACACTTGGGGGATAGATAAACTCATCTTT. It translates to CACDTWGIDKLIF.

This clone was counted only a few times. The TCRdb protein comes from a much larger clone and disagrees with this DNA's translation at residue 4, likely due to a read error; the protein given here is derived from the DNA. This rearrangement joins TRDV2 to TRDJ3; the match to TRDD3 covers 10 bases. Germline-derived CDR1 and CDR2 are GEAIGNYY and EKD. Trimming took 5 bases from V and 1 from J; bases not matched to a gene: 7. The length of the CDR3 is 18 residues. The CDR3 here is CACGTGGYGSWDTRQMFF. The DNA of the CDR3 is TGTGCCTGTGGCACGGGGGGATACGGTTCCTGGGACACCCGACAGATGTTTTTC.

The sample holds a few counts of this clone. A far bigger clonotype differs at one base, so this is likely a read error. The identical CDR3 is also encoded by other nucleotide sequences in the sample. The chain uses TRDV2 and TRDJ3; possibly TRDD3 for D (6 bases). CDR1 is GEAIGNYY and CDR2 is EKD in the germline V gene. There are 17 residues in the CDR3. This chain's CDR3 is CACDTVLGSWDTRQMFF. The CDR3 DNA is TGTGCCTGTGACACCGTACTGGGCTCCTGGGACACCCGACAGATGTTCTTC.

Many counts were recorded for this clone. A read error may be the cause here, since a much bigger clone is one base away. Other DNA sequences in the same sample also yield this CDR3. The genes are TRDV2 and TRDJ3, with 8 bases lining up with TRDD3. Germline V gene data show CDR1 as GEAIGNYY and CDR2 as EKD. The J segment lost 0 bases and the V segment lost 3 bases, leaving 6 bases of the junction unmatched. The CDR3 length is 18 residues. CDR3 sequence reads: CACDVLGASSWDTRQMFF. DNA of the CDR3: TGTGCCTGTGACGTACTGGGGGCTAGCTCCTGGGACACCCGACAGATGTTTTTC.

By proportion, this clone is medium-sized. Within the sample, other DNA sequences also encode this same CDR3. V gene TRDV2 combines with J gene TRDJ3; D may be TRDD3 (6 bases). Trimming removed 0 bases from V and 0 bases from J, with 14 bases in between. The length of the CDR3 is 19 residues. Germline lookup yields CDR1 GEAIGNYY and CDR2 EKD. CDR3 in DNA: TGTGCCTGTGACACCAGTTGGGGGCCGAGCTCCTGGGACACCCGACAGATGTTTTTC. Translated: CACDTSWGPSSWDTRQMFF.

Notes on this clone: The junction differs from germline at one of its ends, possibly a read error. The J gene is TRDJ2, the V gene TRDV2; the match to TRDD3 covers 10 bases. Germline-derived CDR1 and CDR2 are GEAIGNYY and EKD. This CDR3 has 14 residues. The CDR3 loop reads CARDTVGDTAQPFF. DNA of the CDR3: TGTGCCCGTGACACCGTGGGGGATACAGCACAACCCTTCTTT.

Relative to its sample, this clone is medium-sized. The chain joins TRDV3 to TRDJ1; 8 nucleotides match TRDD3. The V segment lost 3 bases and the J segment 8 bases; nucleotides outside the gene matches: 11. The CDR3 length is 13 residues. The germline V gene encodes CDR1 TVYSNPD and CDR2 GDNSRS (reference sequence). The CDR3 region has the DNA TGTGCCTTGAGGCTTCCACTGGGGGCAAAACTCATCTTT. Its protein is CALRLPLGAKLIF.

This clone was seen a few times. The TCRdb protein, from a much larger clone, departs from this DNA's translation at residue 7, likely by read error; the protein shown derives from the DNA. The CDR3 DNA reads TGTGCCTGTGACACCTGGGAGTCCTGGGACACCCGACAGATGTTTTTC. This encodes CACDTWESWDTRQMFF. The V gene is TRDV2, the J gene TRDJ3; unclear D gene. The germline CDR1 and CDR2 sequences are GEAIGNYY and EKD. The CDR3 consists of 16 residues. V lost 0 bases, J lost 1 base, and 6 bases lay in between.

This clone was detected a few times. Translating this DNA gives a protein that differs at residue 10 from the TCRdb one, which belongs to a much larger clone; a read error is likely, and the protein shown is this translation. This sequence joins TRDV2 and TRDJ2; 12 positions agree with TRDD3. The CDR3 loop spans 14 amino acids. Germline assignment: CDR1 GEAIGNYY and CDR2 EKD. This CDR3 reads CACDVLGDTVQLFF. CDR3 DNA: TGTGCCTGTGACGTACTGGGGGATACAGTACAACTCTTCTTT.

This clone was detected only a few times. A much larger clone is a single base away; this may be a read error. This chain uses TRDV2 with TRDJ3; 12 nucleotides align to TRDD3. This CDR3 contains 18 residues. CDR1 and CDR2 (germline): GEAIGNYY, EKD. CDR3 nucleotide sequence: TGTGCCTGTGACAAAATACTGGGGGATACCTGGGACACCCGACAGACGTTTTTC. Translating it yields CACDKILGDTWDTRQTFF.